This is a list of T cell receptor beta chains from one sample in a study of control samples from healthy donors and cancer patients. Clones were sequenced by immunoSEQ multiplex PCR, and TCRdb holds only the in-frame ones, with some missing. The table lists roughly 92,000 clones, approximately 90% of them singletons. The sample was blood. These TCRs come from a woman between 45 and 65 years old in good health. The CDR3 runs from the conserved cysteine through the conserved F or W. Each record gives: V gene, D gene, J gene, clone size, CDR3 DNA, CDR3 protein. The D gene is left open where the match is weak. Not every row has a clone size; where given, it reads once, few, many or a size class.

v_call: TRBV6-2/TRBV6-3; d_call: TRBD1; j_call: TRBJ2-3; clone_size: .; cdr3_nt: TGTGCCAGCAGCTCGGACAGGGGGGATCGAACGCAGTATTTT; cdr3_aa: CASSSDRGDRTQYF
v_call: TRBV19; d_call: .; j_call: TRBJ1-2; clone_size: .; cdr3_nt: TGTGCCAGTAGTATTTGGGGTCCGCCGAGGGACTATGGCTACACCTTC; cdr3_aa: CASSIWGPPRDYGYTF
v_call: TRBV19; d_call: .; j_call: TRBJ1-5; clone_size: .; cdr3_nt: TGTGCCAGTAGCCGGACCCATCAGCCCCAGCATTTT; cdr3_aa: CASSRTHQPQHF
v_call: TRBV6-5; d_call: TRBD1; j_call: TRBJ1-1; clone_size: .; cdr3_nt: TGTGCCAGCAGGGGGCAGGGGGCGCCTGAAGCTTTCTTT; cdr3_aa: CASRGQGAPEAFF
v_call: TRBV19; d_call: .; j_call: TRBJ1-3; clone_size: .; cdr3_nt: TGTGCCAGTCATCCCCGGGGCCGGGGAAACACCATATATTTT; cdr3_aa: CASHPRGRGNTIYF
v_call: TRBV5-1; d_call: .; j_call: TRBJ2-6; clone_size: .; cdr3_nt: TGCGCCAGCAGCCGGGGGACAGTGCGCTCTGGGGCCAACGTCCTGACTTTC; cdr3_aa: CASSRGTVRSGANVLTF
v_call: TRBV5-1; d_call: TRBD2; j_call: TRBJ2-1; clone_size: .; cdr3_nt: TGCGCCAGCAGGGGAGCGGGGGGGCCCTACAATGAGCAGTTCTTC; cdr3_aa: CASRGAGGPYNEQFF
v_call: TRBV29-1; d_call: .; j_call: TRBJ1-2; clone_size: .; cdr3_nt: TGCAGCGTTGACCAGGGAGTCGAAAGCTACACCTTC; cdr3_aa: CSVDQGVESYTF
v_call: TRBV7-2; d_call: .; j_call: TRBJ1-5; clone_size: .; cdr3_nt: TGTGCCAGCGCACATAGCAATCAGCCCCAGCATTTT; cdr3_aa: CASAHSNQPQHF
v_call: TRBV7-3; d_call: .; j_call: TRBJ1-5; clone_size: .; cdr3_nt: TGTGCCAGCAGCCCACAGGGAGGTCAGCCCCAGCATTTT; cdr3_aa: CASSPQGGQPQHF
v_call: TRBV6-5; d_call: .; j_call: TRBJ2-7; clone_size: .; cdr3_nt: TGTGCCAGCAGAATCTCCGGCGGGGTAGGGTACGAGCAGTACTTC; cdr3_aa: CASRISGGVGYEQYF
v_call: TRBV14; d_call: TRBD1; j_call: TRBJ2-7; clone_size: .; cdr3_nt: TGTGCCAGCAGCCAAGAAGGGACAGGGAGCGACGAGCAGTACTTC; cdr3_aa: CASSQEGTGSDEQYF
v_call: TRBV27; d_call: .; j_call: TRBJ1-1; clone_size: .; cdr3_nt: TGTGCCAGCAGTTTGTCCGGGGGCGCGAGGACTGAAGCTTTCTTT; cdr3_aa: CASSLSGGARTEAFF
v_call: TRBV5-1; d_call: .; j_call: TRBJ2-3; clone_size: .; cdr3_nt: TGCGCCAGCAGCGTACAGGGTAAAGATACGCAGTATTTT; cdr3_aa: CASSVQGKDTQYF
v_call: TRBV5-6; d_call: .; j_call: TRBJ2-5; clone_size: few; cdr3_nt: TGTGCCAGCAGCTTGGCCATTTTTCCCAGGGTGTCTCCAGAGACCCAGTACTTC; cdr3_aa: CASSLAIFPRVSPETQYF
v_call: TRBV7-9; d_call: TRBD1; j_call: TRBJ1-2; clone_size: .; cdr3_nt: TGTGCCAGCAGCTTGGGACAGGGGGGAACGATCACCTTC; cdr3_aa: CASSLGQGGTITF
v_call: TRBV5-6; d_call: .; j_call: TRBJ1-2; clone_size: .; cdr3_nt: TGTGCCAGCAGCCCTGGGACTACATTATGGGGCTACACCTTC; cdr3_aa: CASSPGTTLWGYTF
v_call: TRBV7-3; d_call: .; j_call: TRBJ2-3; clone_size: once; cdr3_nt: TGTGCCAGCAGCTTACGGGCGGACCACACAGATACGCAGTATTTT; cdr3_aa: CASSLRADHTDTQYF
v_call: TRBV7-8; d_call: .; j_call: TRBJ2-7; clone_size: .; cdr3_nt: TGTGCCAGCAGCTCTGAACAGGGCCTTACGGGCTACGAGCAGTACTTC; cdr3_aa: CASSSEQGLTGYEQYF
v_call: TRBV29-1; d_call: .; j_call: TRBJ1-1; clone_size: .; cdr3_nt: TGCAGCCTCCACGGGGGAGGGTTGAACACTGAAGCTTTCTTT; cdr3_aa: CSLHGGGLNTEAFF
v_call: TRBV18; d_call: .; j_call: TRBJ1-5; clone_size: .; cdr3_nt: TGTGCCAGCTCACCGGGTGTGACGGGAAATAGCAATCAGCCCCAGCATTTT; cdr3_aa: CASSPGVTGNSNQPQHF
v_call: TRBV2; d_call: .; j_call: TRBJ2-2; clone_size: .; cdr3_nt: TGTGCCAGCAGTGAGCGGGGTGACACCGGGGAGCTGTTTTTT; cdr3_aa: CASSERGDTGELFF
v_call: TRBV4-3; d_call: .; j_call: TRBJ2-5; clone_size: .; cdr3_nt: TGCGCCAGCAGCCAAGATTCGGGACTGGCTCAAGTCACCCAGTACTTC; cdr3_aa: CASSQDSGLAQVTQYF
v_call: TRBV6-5; d_call: .; j_call: TRBJ1-4; clone_size: .; cdr3_nt: TGTGCCAGCAGCTGGGGAGGGGCGGCTAAAGAAAAACTGTTTTTT; cdr3_aa: CASSWGGAAKEKLFF
v_call: TRBV9; d_call: .; j_call: TRBJ2-7; clone_size: once; cdr3_nt: TGTGCCAGCAGCCGGGGGGCGGGAGAGCAGTACTTC; cdr3_aa: CASSRGAGEQYF
v_call: TRBV28; d_call: .; j_call: TRBJ1-1; clone_size: .; cdr3_nt: TGTGCCAGCAGTTTCCTGATGAACACTGAAGCTTTCTTT; cdr3_aa: CASSFLMNTEAFF
v_call: TRBV7-2; d_call: .; j_call: TRBJ1-5; clone_size: .; cdr3_nt: TGTGCCAGCAGCTTATATCAGGGCGGTCAGCCCCAGCATTTT; cdr3_aa: CASSLYQGGQPQHF
v_call: TRBV7-8; d_call: .; j_call: TRBJ1-5; clone_size: .; cdr3_nt: TGTGCCAGCAGCTTAGGGGTGGGTCAGCCCCAGCATTTT; cdr3_aa: CASSLGVGQPQHF
v_call: TRBV28; d_call: TRBD1; j_call: TRBJ2-7; clone_size: .; cdr3_nt: TGTGCCAGCAGTCGAACCGGGACAGGGTCCTACGAGCAGTACTTC; cdr3_aa: CASSRTGTGSYEQYF
v_call: TRBV29-1; d_call: .; j_call: TRBJ2-7; clone_size: .; cdr3_nt: TGCAGCGTTGTGGGGGACTCCTACGAGCAGTACTTC; cdr3_aa: CSVVGDSYEQYF
v_call: TRBV25-1; d_call: .; j_call: TRBJ1-2; clone_size: .; cdr3_nt: TGTGCCAGCAGTGAAGGACAGACATGGGCGGGCTACACCTTC; cdr3_aa: CASSEGQTWAGYTF
v_call: TRBV2; d_call: TRBD1; j_call: TRBJ1-6; clone_size: .; cdr3_nt: TGTGCCAGCAGCAGGACAGGCTCTAATTCACCCCTCCACTTT; cdr3_aa: CASSRTGSNSPLHF
v_call: TRBV27; d_call: .; j_call: TRBJ1-5; clone_size: .; cdr3_nt: TGTGCCAGCAGCCGGACTGGAAATAGCAATCAGCCCCAGCATTTT; cdr3_aa: CASSRTGNSNQPQHF
v_call: TRBV14; d_call: .; j_call: TRBJ2-5; clone_size: .; cdr3_nt: TGTGCCAGCAGCGTTCGGGACGGGCCCCAGTACTTC; cdr3_aa: CASSVRDGPQYF
v_call: TRBV21-1; d_call: .; j_call: TRBJ2-1; clone_size: .; cdr3_nt: TGTGCCAGCAGCAGGGACAGGGGGATCGCCTTGAACGAGCAGTTCTTC; cdr3_aa: CASSRDRGIALNEQFF
v_call: TRBV19; d_call: .; j_call: TRBJ1-3; clone_size: .; cdr3_nt: TGTGCCAGTAGTATAGGAGGAAACACCATATATTTT; cdr3_aa: CASSIGGNTIYF
v_call: TRBV6-5; d_call: .; j_call: TRBJ2-1; clone_size: .; cdr3_nt: TGTGCCAGCAGGGATACAGGTCGGGGAAACAATGAGCAGTTCTTC; cdr3_aa: CASRDTGRGNNEQFF
v_call: TRBV19; d_call: .; j_call: TRBJ2-1; clone_size: .; cdr3_nt: TGTGCCAGTAGTAAATCACTAGAGACCCAGCAGTTCTTC; cdr3_aa: CASSKSLETQQFF
v_call: TRBV28; d_call: .; j_call: TRBJ1-2; clone_size: few; cdr3_nt: TGTGCCAGCAGTTCGGCAGGGAACTATGGCTACACCTTC; cdr3_aa: CASSSAGNYGYTF
v_call: TRBV20-1; d_call: .; j_call: TRBJ2-7; clone_size: once; cdr3_nt: TGCAGTGCTAGTCTCCGGGGTTTGGGCGAGCAGTACTTC; cdr3_aa: CSASLRGLGEQYF